The TCR beta chain under discussion was sequenced for a study of T cell responses to AZD1222 COVID-19 vaccine. Per germline, CDR1 MNHEY and CDR2 SMNVEV (reference sequence). Trimming took 1 base from V and 6 from J; bases not matched to a gene: 8. The CDR3 loop spans 16 amino acids. The protocol was immunoSEQ multiplex PCR, while the TCRdb copy is restricted to in-frame clones and leaves out a portion. The table records about 85,000 clones, approximately 90% of them present only once. The receptor was isolated from an adult who received the AZD1222 COVID-19 vaccine. The sequences come from peripheral blood, collected 28 days after the second AZD1222 dose. The rearrangement joins TRBV27 to TRBJ2-1; the match to TRBD2 covers 8 bases. CDR3 in amino acids: CASSLLDSGSGNEQFF. The CDR3 bases are TGTGCCAGCAGTTTATTAGACAGCGGGAGCGGCAATGAGCAGTTCTTC.